This TCR beta chain was sequenced in a study of shared clonotypes between healthy human individuals (dated by TCRdb to 2020 to 2022). Notes on the research overall: The cohort included a few men and a couple of women between 18 and 49 years of age. Leukapheresis yielded between about 0.8 and 8.9 billion PBMCs per donor. To estimate repertoire size and how much clonotype sharing occurs between individuals, the study deeply sequenced the blood TCR repertoires of about 5 healthy adults. For each donor, CD4 naive and CD4 memory were each run on three plates, CD8 naive on two plates, and CD8 memory on one plate. To increase sequencing depth and limit assay-specific biases, TCR repertoire library preparation and sequencing were carried out by different laboratories using diverse techniques. General conclusions and limits of the study: Sharing across a handful of donors was observed for around 4.8% of naive CD4, about 4% of naive CD8, 2% to 2.5% of memory CD4, and around 0.44% of memory CD8 clonotypes. Higher generation probabilities were observed for clonotypes shared by all four sorted-subset donors than for non-shared clonotypes. Because the study included a small number of donors, the genetic and exposure-history diversity represented was limited. Pairwise subsampling led to the expectation that sequencing depth would affect the degree of clonotype sharing among donors. Rarefaction of sorted-subset datasets indicated incomplete sequencing despite the large sequencing depth. Sampling was restricted to blood, and TCR repertoires in tissues likely differ from the TCR repertoires found in blood. Larger estimated clonotype richness was generally found for naive subsets than for memory subsets.

Donors were healthy HIV-negative adults with no recently reported acute infections or vaccinations. Every donor was a Caucasian adult residing in Nashville, Tennessee, USA. CD4+ T cells were enriched by magnetic negative selection; naive cells were then positively selected on CD45RA, and the negative fraction formed the memory subset. Blood was collected by leukapheresis, and PBMCs were isolated by Ficoll-Histopaque density gradient centrifugation and then cryopreserved in liquid nitrogen vapor phase. Analytical flow cytometry was used to check the purity and quantity of each magnetically sorted T cell population. Genomic DNA was isolated from every sorted fraction and measured by UV absorbance on a Nanodrop 2000c. Using the deep immunoSEQ assay, multiplex PCR amplified TCR CDR3 regions from genomic DNA. For each cell subset, the extracted genomic DNA was distributed evenly across all wells of several immunoSEQ 96-well plates, and each plate served as one replicate. For sorted subsets, around 200 ng genomic DNA, equal to about 30,000 T cell genomes, was loaded into each replicate PCR. Purified libraries were quantified with a Qubit 3.0 fluorometer, sized on a Bioanalyzer 2100, and re-quantified with the KAPA Library Quantification kit. Every immunoSEQ 96-well plate was sequenced on a dedicated single-read 150-cycle Illumina NextSeq 550 flow cell. In the source study's methods: Because the immunoSEQ output included only junctional sequences and no quality scores, the filtering could not be the same as the filtering used for full-length reads. To assign V/J genes and CDR3, sequences were annotated using PyIR, a Python wrapper for IgBLAST v1.9, with IMGT germline references. Reads were removed for weak V/J assignments (E-value above 1e-6), missing CDR3, stop codons, out-of-frame junctions, or ambiguous translated residues. V3J clonotypes were defined by identical inferred V gene, J gene, and CDR3 amino acid sequence. To compute the percentage overlap between repertoires, the number of shared unique clonotypes was divided by the size of the smaller repertoire. Repertoire richness was assessed with RTK rarefaction, the Chao1 estimator, and Recon v2.1 estimates of unobserved clonotypes. Generation probabilities for all TCRbeta clonotypes obtained by the gDNA method from a few donors were computed using OLGA. Sourced from immuneACCESS, this table was stored by TCRdb with only in-frame sequences that have V and J called. A share of the clones is absent; for the studies checked, an unresolved V gene accounts for under half, and the remainder has no known explanation. D and trimming were read from the DNA, whereas the V and J calls and clone size are those reported in that table. The sample yields some 1.1 million clones; roughly 80% were counted once. The top ten clones comprise almost 0.9% of the sample.

On this clone: What this receptor recognizes is not known. There are no base qualities to consult, and no much larger clone falls within one base.

The sequence was obtained from a man aged 18 to 35 in good health. Some clones in this sample may be carry-over from other donors' samples. The sequencing input was memory CD4+ T cells from PBMCs. The cell subset or site label of this sample denotes: CD45RA-negative fraction.

The CDR3 here reads CASSQGWQRLNTEAFF. The base sequence is TGCGCCAGCAGCCAAGGGTGGCAGCGATTGAACACTGAAGCTTTCTTT. Recombination linked TRBV4-3 to TRBJ1-1; no confident D gene assignment can be made. The CDR3 goes from the cysteine to the phenylalanine over 16 residues. Solely the CDR3 DNA is kept, with 48 bases framed from the first base. Deletion took 1 base off V and 0 bases off J, with a span of 12 bases between the germline ends. CDR1 LGHNA and CDR2 YSLEER were looked up in the germline V gene.